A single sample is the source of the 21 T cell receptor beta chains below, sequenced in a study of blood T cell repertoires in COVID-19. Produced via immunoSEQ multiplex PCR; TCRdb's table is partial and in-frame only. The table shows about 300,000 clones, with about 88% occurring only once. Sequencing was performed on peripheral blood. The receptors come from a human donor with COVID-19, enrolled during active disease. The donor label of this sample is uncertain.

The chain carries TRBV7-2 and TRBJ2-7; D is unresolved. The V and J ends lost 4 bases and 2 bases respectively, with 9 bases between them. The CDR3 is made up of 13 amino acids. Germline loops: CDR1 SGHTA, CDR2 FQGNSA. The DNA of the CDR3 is TGTGCCAGCAGCTCAGGCCCAACCTACGAGCAGTACTTC. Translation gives CASSSGPTYEQYF. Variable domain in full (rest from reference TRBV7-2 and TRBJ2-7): GAGVSQSPSNKVTEKGKDVELRCDPISGHTALYWYRQSLGQGLEFLIYFQGNSAPDKSGLPSDRFSAERTGGSVSTLTIQRTQQEDSAVYLCASSSGPTYEQYFGPGTRLTVT.

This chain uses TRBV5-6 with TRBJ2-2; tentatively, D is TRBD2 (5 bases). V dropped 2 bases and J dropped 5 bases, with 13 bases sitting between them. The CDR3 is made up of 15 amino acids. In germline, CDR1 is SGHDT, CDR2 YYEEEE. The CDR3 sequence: CASSFLGPGTGELFF. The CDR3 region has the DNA TGTGCCAGCAGCTTCTTGGGTCCGGGAACCGGGGAGCTGTTTTTT.

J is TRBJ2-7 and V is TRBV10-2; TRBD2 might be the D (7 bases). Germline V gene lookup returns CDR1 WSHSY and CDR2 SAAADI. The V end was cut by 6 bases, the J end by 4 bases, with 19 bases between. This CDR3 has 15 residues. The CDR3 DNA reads TGCGCCAGCAGGTCAGCAGGGGCGGGGGAGTACGAGCAGTACTTC. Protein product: CASRSAGAGEYEQYF.

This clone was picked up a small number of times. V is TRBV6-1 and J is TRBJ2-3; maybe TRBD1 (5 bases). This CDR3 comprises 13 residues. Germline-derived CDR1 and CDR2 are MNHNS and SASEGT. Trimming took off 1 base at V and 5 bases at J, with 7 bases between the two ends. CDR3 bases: TGTGCCAGCAGTGAAGGCAGGGTAGATACGCAGTATTTT. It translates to CASSEGRVDTQYF.

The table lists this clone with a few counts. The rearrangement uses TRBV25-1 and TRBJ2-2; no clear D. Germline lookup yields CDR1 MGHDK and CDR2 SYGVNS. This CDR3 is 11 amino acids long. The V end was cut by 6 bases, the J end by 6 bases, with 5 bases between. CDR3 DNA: TGTGCCAGCAGCCTTTCCGGGGAGCTGTTTTTT. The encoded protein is CASSLSGELFF.

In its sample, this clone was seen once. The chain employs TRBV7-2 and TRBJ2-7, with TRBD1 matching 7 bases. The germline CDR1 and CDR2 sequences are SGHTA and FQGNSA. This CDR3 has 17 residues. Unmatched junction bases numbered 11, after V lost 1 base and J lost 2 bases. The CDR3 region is CASSLGGEGAITYEQYF. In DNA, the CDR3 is TGTGCCAGCAGCTTAGGAGGTGAGGGGGCCATTACCTACGAGCAGTACTTC.

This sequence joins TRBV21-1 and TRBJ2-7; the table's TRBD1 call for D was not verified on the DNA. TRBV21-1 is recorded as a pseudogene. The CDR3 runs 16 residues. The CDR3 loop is CASSKRLAGGLYEQYF. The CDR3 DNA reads TGTGCCAGCAGCAAACGGTTGGCAGGGGGTCTCTACGAGCAGTACTTC.

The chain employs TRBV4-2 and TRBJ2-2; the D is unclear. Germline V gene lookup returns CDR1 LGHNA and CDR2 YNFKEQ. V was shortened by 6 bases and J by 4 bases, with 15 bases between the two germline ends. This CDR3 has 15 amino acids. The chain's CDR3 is CASSLSWRSTGELFF. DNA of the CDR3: TGTGCCAGCAGTTTGAGCTGGCGGAGCACCGGGGAGCTGTTTTTT.

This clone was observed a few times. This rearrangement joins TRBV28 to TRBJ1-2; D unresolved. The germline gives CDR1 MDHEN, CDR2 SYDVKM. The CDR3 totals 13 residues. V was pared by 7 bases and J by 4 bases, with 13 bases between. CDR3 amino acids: CASKGGVFYGYTF. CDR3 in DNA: TGTGCCAGCAAGGGCGGGGTTTTCTATGGCTACACCTTC.

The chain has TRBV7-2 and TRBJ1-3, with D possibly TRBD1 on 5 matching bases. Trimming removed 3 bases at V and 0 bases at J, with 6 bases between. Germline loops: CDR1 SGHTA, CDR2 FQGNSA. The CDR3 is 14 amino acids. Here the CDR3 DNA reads TGTGCCAGCAGCTTTGACAGCTCTGGAAACACCATATATTTT. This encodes CASSFDSSGNTIYF.

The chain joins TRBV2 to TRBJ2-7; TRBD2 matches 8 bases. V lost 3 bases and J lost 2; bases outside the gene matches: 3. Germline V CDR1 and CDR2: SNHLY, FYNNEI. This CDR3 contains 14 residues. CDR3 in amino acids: CASSDGRAPYEQYF. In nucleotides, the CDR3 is TGTGCCAGCAGTGACGGGAGGGCCCCCTACGAGCAGTACTTC.

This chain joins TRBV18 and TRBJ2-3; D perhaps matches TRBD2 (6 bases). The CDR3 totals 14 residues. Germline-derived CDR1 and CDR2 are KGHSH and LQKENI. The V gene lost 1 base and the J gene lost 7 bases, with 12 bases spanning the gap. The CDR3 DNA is TGTGCCAGCTCACCACAAACCGGGACTTATACGCAGTATTTT. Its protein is CASSPQTGTYTQYF.

The DNA for the CDR3 is TGTGCCAGCAGGCGGGGGATCGGCAATGAGCAGTTCTTC. Translating gives CASRRGIGNEQFF. This chain joins TRBV28 and TRBJ2-1; TRBD2 matches at 7 bases. CDR1 and CDR2 (germline): MDHEN, SYDVKM. The V segment lost 6 bases and the J segment 6 bases; nucleotides outside the gene matches: 5. CDR3 length: 13 residues.

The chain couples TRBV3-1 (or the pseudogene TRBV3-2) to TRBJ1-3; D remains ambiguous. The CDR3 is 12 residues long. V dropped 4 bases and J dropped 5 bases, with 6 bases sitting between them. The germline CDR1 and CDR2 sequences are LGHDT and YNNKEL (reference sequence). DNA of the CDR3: TGTGCCAGCAGCCCTACTAGAAACACCATATATTTT. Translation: CASSPTRNTIYF.

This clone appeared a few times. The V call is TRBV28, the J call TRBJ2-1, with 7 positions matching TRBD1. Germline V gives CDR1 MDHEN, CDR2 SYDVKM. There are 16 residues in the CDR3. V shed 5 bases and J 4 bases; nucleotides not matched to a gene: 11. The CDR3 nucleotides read TGTGCCAGCAGTACCCCCTCAGGGGGTAAATACAATGAGCAGTTCTTC. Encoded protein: CASSTPSGGKYNEQFF.

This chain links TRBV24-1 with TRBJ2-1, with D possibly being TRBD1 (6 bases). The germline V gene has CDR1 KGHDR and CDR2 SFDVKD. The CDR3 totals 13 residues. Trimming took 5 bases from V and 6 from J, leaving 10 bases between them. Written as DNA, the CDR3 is TGTGCCACCAGTGCCATACAGGGCAATGAGCAGTTCTTC. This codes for CATSAIQGNEQFF.

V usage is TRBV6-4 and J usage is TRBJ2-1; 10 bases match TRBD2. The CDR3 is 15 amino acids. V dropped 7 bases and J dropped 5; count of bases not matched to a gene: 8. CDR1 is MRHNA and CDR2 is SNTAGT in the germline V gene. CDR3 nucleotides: TGTGCCAGCAATCAGCGGGAGGGCCCTCACAATGAGCAGTTCTTC. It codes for CASNQREGPHNEQFF.

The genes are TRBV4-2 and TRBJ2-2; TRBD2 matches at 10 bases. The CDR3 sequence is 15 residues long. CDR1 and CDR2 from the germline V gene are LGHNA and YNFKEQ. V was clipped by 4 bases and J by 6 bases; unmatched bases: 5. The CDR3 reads CASSRLAGGPGELFF. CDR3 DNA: TGTGCCAGCAGCCGATTAGCGGGAGGCCCCGGGGAGCTGTTTTTT.

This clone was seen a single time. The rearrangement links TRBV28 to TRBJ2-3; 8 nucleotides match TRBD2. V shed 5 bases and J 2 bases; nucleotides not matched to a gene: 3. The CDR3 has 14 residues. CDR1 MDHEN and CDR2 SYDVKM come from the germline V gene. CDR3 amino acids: CASSRAGDTDTQYF. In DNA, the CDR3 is TGTGCCAGCAGTAGAGCGGGAGACACAGATACGCAGTATTTT.

The CDR3 reads CASSVATEGSYEQYF. CDR3 sequence (DNA): TGTGCCAGCAGCGTAGCTACTGAGGGATCCTACGAGCAGTACTTC. This rearrangement joins TRBV9 to TRBJ2-7; D may be TRBD2 (5 bases). The CDR3 has 15 amino acids. The ends were cut back, 0 bases at V and 1 base at J, with 11 bases in the middle. Germline V gene lookup returns CDR1 SGDLS and CDR2 YYNGEE.

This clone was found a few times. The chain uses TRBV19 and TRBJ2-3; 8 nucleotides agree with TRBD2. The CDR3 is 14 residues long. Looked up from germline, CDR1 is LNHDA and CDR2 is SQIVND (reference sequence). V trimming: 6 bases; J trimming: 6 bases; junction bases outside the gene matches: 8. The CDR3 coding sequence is TGTGCCAGTAGCGGGAGGGCCCTTGGCGATACGCAGTATTTT. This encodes CASSGRALGDTQYF.